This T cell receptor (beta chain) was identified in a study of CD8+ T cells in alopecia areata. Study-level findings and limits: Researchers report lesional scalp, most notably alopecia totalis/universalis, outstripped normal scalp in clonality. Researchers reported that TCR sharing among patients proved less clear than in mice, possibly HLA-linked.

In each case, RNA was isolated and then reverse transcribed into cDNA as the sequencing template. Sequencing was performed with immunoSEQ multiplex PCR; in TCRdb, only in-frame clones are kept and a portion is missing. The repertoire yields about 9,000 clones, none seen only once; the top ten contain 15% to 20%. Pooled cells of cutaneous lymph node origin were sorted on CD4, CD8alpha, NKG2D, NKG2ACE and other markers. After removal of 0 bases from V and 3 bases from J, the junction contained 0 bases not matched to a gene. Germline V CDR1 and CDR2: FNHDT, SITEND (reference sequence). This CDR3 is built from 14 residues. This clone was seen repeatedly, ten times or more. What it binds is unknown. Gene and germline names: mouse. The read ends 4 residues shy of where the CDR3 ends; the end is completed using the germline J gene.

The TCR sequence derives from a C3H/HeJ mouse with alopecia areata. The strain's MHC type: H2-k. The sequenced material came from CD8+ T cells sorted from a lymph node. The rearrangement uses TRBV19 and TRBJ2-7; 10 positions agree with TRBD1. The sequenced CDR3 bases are TGTGCCAGCAGTATAGGGGACAGGGGCTAT. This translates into CASSIGDRGY. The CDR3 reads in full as CASSIGDRGYEQYF.